The 15 T cell receptor beta chains listed next were all sequenced from one sample in a study of blood T cell repertoires in COVID-19. TCRdb keeps only in-frame clones here, not all; method: immunoSEQ multiplex PCR. The profile shows approximately 200,000 clones, about 81% of them singletons. Specimen: peripheral blood. Receptors were obtained from a woman of 80 years or more with COVID-19, enrolled during active disease.

The V call is TRBV5-1, the J call TRBJ2-7; TRBD2 matches at 10 bases. The CDR3 length is 15 residues. CDR1 and CDR2 from the germline V gene are SGHRS and YFSETQ. Trimming removed 0 bases from V and 3 bases from J; junction bases left unmatched: 3. The CDR3 loop reads CASSLELAGVYEQYF. The CDR3, as DNA: TGCGCCAGCAGCTTGGAGCTAGCGGGGGTCTACGAGCAGTACTTC.

The gene calls are TRBV2 and TRBJ1-5; no firm D call. V gave up 2 bases and J gave up 7 bases, with 15 bases separating them. Germline CDR1 is SNHLY and CDR2 is FYNNEI. CDR3 length: 15 amino acids. The CDR3 coding sequence is TGTGCCAGCAGTGAACAGTTGGGCCTGGGCCAGCCCCAGCATTTT. This codes for CASSEQLGLGQPQHF.

The genes are TRBV12-3 or TRBV12-4 and TRBJ1-2; D possibly corresponds to TRBD1 (6 bases). The CDR3 sequence is 13 residues long. With 6 bases removed from V and 4 bases from J, the gap between germline ends came to 12 bases. Here the CDR3 DNA reads TGTGCCAGCAGCCGAACAGGGCTCTATGGCTACACCTTC. This gives the protein CASSRTGLYGYTF.

The sample holds a few counts of this clone. This sequence joins TRBV7-8 and TRBJ1-6; D is ambiguous. V lost 1 base and J lost 3, with 7 bases in between. The CDR3 spans 15 residues. Germline V gene sequence: CDR1 SGHVS, CDR2 FQNEAQ. The CDR3 loop is CASSLVSDYNSPLHF. DNA for the CDR3: TGTGCCAGCAGCTTAGTGTCAGACTATAATTCACCCCTCCACTTT. Full variable domain (rest looked up from reference TRBV7-8 and TRBJ1-6): GAGVSQSPRYKVAKRGQDVALRCDPISGHVSLFWYQQALGQGPEFLTYFQNEAQLDKSGLPSDRFFAERPEGSVSTLKIQRTQQEDSAVYLCASSLVSDYNSPLHFGNGTRLTVT.

V and J are TRBV24-1 and TRBJ2-7; D gene unclear. Germline CDR1 KGHDR, CDR2 SFDVKD. The CDR3 is 13 amino acids. Trimming shortened V by 3 bases and J by 6 bases, and 11 bases separated the two germline ends. In DNA, the CDR3 is TGTGCCACCAGTGATCTACTATCGAGCGAGCAGTACTTC. Encoded protein: CATSDLLSSEQYF.

J is TRBJ1-4 and V is TRBV19, with TRBD1 as a possible D gene (5 bases). With 4 bases removed from V and 0 bases from J, the gap between germline ends came to 12 bases. Germline V gene lookup returns CDR1 LNHDA and CDR2 SQIVND (reference sequence). This CDR3 contains 16 residues. The CDR3 DNA follows: TGTGCCAGTAGTACGGGCGGGGCAACAACTAATGAAAAACTGTTTTTT. Its protein is CASSTGGATTNEKLFF. The full variable domain, in which reference TRBV19 and TRBJ1-4 provide the parts outside the CDR3, is DGGITQSPKYLFRKEGQNVTLSCEQNLNHDAMYWYRQDPGQGLRLIYYSQIVNDFQKGDIAEGYSVSREKKESFPLTVTSAQKNPTAFYLCASSTGGATTNEKLFFGSGTQLSVL.

CDR3 DNA: TGCGCCAGCAGCCCAGCCGGGCAGGGCTTCTTCTATGGCTACACCTTC. Translated, it gives CASSPAGQGFFYGYTF. The rearrangement uses TRBV4-1 and TRBJ1-2; D might be TRBD1 (5 bases). Germline V gene lookup returns CDR1 MGHRA and CDR2 YSYEKL. CDR3 length: 16 residues. V lost 4 bases, J lost 4 bases, and 19 bases lay in between.

This clone was seen a single time. The J gene is TRBJ2-1, the V gene TRBV18, with 13 nucleotides matching TRBD2. The germline V gene encodes CDR1 KGHSH and CDR2 LQKENI. This CDR3 contains 22 residues. Trimming at V came to 6 bases and at J to 0 bases, leaving 20 bases not matched to a gene. The CDR3 spells CASSPRQTWTSGGHRSYNEQFF. DNA for the CDR3: TGTGCCAGCTCCCCCAGACAGACCTGGACTAGCGGGGGCCACCGCTCCTACAATGAGCAGTTCTTC.

Points on this clone: One end of the junction fails to match germline, which may point to a read error. CDR3 amino acids: CATSDAAGTGHANKQFF. In nucleotides, the CDR3 is TGTGCCACCAGTGATGCAGCCGGGACAGGGCACGCCAATAAGCAGTTCTTC. The chain employs TRBV24-1 and TRBJ2-1; 9 bases line up with TRBD1. Per germline, CDR1 KGHDR and CDR2 SFDVKD. The CDR3 loop spans 17 amino acids.

This chain connects TRBV27 to TRBJ2-7; TRBD1 matches 12 bases. The CDR3 is 18 amino acids. CDR1 and CDR2 (germline): MNHEY, SMNVEV (reference sequence). The trim removed 5 bases at V and 4 bases at J, leaving 15 bases unmatched. CDR3 amino acids: CASSPPGQGALRQYEQYF. CDR3 nucleotides: TGTGCCAGCAGTCCACCGGGACAGGGGGCCCTAAGGCAATACGAGCAGTACTTC.

The V gene is TRBV4-1, the J gene TRBJ2-7; D not certain. This CDR3 has 14 amino acids. V lost 0 bases and J 6 bases, leaving 12 bases between the germline ends. Germline CDR1 MGHRA, CDR2 YSYEKL. This CDR3 is CASSQDHRVGEQYF. CDR3 nucleotide sequence: TGCGCCAGCAGCCAAGATCATCGGGTCGGCGAGCAGTACTTC.

This rearrangement joins TRBV30 to TRBJ2-7; maybe TRBD2 (6 bases). Germline CDR1 is GTSNPN and CDR2 is SVGIG (reference sequence). This CDR3 contains 13 residues. V lost 1 base, J lost 2 bases, and 9 bases lay in between. CDR3 region: CAWSGGDAYEQYF. CDR3 in DNA: TGTGCCTGGAGTGGGGGGGACGCCTACGAGCAGTACTTC. The full variable domain, its missing parts supplied by reference TRBV30 and TRBJ2-7, is SQTIHQWPATLVQPVGSPLSLECTVEGTSNPNLYWYRQAAGRGLQLLFYSVGIGQISSEVPQNLSASRPQDRQFILSSKKLLLSDSGFYLCAWSGGDAYEQYFGPGTRLTVT.

The chain joins TRBV29-1 to TRBJ1-1; TRBD1 aligns across 7 bases. This CDR3 region has 14 residues. Germline CDR1 reads SQVTM; CDR2 reads ANQGSEA. With 7 bases clipped from V and 0 bases from J, the junction kept 8 bases outside the gene matches. In DNA form, the CDR3 reads TGCAGCGCCGCGGCCCAGGGGGTGAACACTGAAGCTTTCTTT. This codes for CSAAAQGVNTEAFF.

The chain joins TRBV2 to TRBJ1-6; 7 positions agree with TRBD1. CDR3 size: 13 residues. V lost 3 bases, J lost 7 bases, and 0 bases stayed unmatched. From germline, CDR1 is SNHLY and CDR2 FYNNEI. The CDR3: CASSDRGNSPLHF. The CDR3 nucleotides are TGTGCCAGCAGTGACAGGGGGAATTCACCCCTCCACTTT.

This chain links TRBV5-4 with TRBJ2-5; D unclear. The V gene's germline CDR1 is SGHNT and CDR2 YYREEE (reference sequence). There are 13 residues in the CDR3. The V end lost 1 base, the J end lost 1 base, and 5 bases lay between the germline ends. The CDR3 loop reads CASSLPSQETQYF. The CDR3, as DNA: TGTGCCAGCAGCTTGCCCAGCCAAGAGACCCAGTACTTC.